This T cell receptor beta chain came from a study of beta chain features in type 1 diabetes. About the study: Analysis included over 90 million sorted cells drawn from all samples.

Turning to this clone: Its antigen is not known.

The CDR3 contains 18 residues. CDR1 is SGHRS, CDR2 YFSETQ, per germline. V gave up 1 base and J gave up 3 bases; unmatched junction bases: 11. By way of CD45RO/CCR7/CD25/CD127/CD95/CD27, the CD4+ regulatory, stem cell-like memory, central memory and naive cells were sorted. Study-wide results and caveats: Shortening of TCRB CDR3s, moderate but significant, appeared in all four CD4+ subsets of Type 1 diabetes patients.

As every portion of the isolated RNA was reverse transcribed, the sequencing read expressed TCRB transcripts. The assay was immunoSEQ multiplex PCR, and TCRdb's table has in-frame clones only and misses some. The sample lists some 270,000 clones, 12% to 15% occurring once. The sequencing sample was made of naive CD4+ T cells from blood. The source of this sequence is a woman aged 40 to 50 in good health. This chain connects TRBV5-1 to TRBJ1-1; 11 nucleotides align to TRBD1. The CDR3 here is CASSLQFFGTGGYTEAFF. The DNA for the CDR3 is TGCGCCAGCAGCTTGCAGTTTTTCGGGACAGGGGGGTACACTGAAGCTTTCTTT.